A selection of T cell receptor beta chains follows, all from one sample in a study of cytomegalovirus exposure and HLA in healthy donors. Generated by immunoSEQ multiplex PCR, the TCRdb table keeps only in-frame clones and is missing some. The data contain approximately 150,000 clones, around 75% of them singletons. Sequencing input: PBMCs. Source of these receptors: a man aged 18 to 29 in good health and CMV-seropositive. The CDR3 runs from the conserved cysteine through the conserved F or W. The D gene is left open where the match is weak. The listing skips clone size in some rows; elsewhere it reads once, few, many or a size class.

D	V	J	size	CDR3	DNA
TRBD1	TRBV7-9	TRBJ1-3	few	CASSLAGQRNTIYF	TGTGCCAGCAGCCTAGCGGGACAGAGAAACACCATATATTTT
NA	TRBV6-5	TRBJ2-6	NA	CASRPAGSGANVLTF	TGTGCCAGCAGACCCGCCGGGTCTGGGGCCAACGTCCTGACTTTC
NA	TRBV4-2	TRBJ1-2	NA	CASSPLPTGSAYGYTF	TGTGCCAGCAGCCCGTTACCTACAGGGTCTGCTTACGGCTACACCTTC
NA	TRBV6-4	TRBJ1-6	many	CASSGGYNSPLHF	TGTGCCAGCAGTGGAGGCTATAATTCACCCCTCCACTTT
NA	TRBV2	TRBJ2-2	NA	CASSETDSLSTGELFF	TGTGCCAGCAGTGAAACTGACAGTCTGTCGACCGGGGAGCTGTTTTTT
TRBD1	TRBV19	TRBJ2-1	few	CASQPGQDYNEQFF	TGTGCCAGCCAACCGGGACAGGATTACAATGAGCAGTTCTTC
TRBD2	TRBV9	TRBJ2-1	NA	CASSVVGGGPNEQFF	TGTGCCAGCAGCGTAGTTGGGGGGGGACCCAATGAGCAGTTCTTC
TRBD1	TRBV5-4	TRBJ1-1	few	CASSADRAGEAFF	TGTGCCAGCAGCGCCGACAGGGCGGGTGAAGCTTTCTTT
TRBD1	TRBV13	TRBJ1-4	NA	CASSLVGTGGEKLFF	TGTGCCAGCAGCTTAGTCGGGACAGGGGGAGAAAAACTGTTTTTT
TRBD2	TRBV6-5	TRBJ2-1	NA	CASRWTSESFNEQFF	TGTGCCAGCAGGTGGACTAGCGAGTCTTTTAATGAGCAGTTCTTC
TRBD2	TRBV4-1	TRBJ2-3	once	CASSQSGGRTDTQYF	TGCGCCAGCAGCCAGAGCGGGGGGCGCACAGATACGCAGTATTTT
NA	TRBV5-1	TRBJ2-1	NA	CASSLGSGAGSRNEQFF	TGCGCCAGCAGCTTGGGGTCCGGGGCGGGATCACGAAATGAGCAGTTCTTC
NA	TRBV2	TRBJ2-5	NA	CASSWTVQETQYF	TGTGCCAGCAGTTGGACTGTACAAGAGACCCAGTACTTC
TRBD1	TRBV5-1	TRBJ2-2	once	CASSLQGPTGELFF	TGCGCCAGCAGCTTACAGGGGCCCACCGGGGAGCTGTTTTTT
TRBD2	TRBV11-3	TRBJ2-3	NA	CASSSGGQGTDTQYF	TGTGCCAGCAGCTCGGGGGGGCAAGGCACAGATACGCAGTATTTT
TRBD2	TRBV6-5	TRBJ2-1	NA	CASGGGPNEGFF	TGTGCCAGCGGCGGGGGGCCGAACGAGGGGTTCTTC
NA	TRBV5-6	TRBJ2-3	NA	CASSLIAREGDTQYF	TGTGCCAGCAGCTTGATAGCCCGAGAGGGAGATACGCAGTATTTT
NA	TRBV7-3	TRBJ2-3	once	CASSRRTTTDTQYF	TGTGCCAGCAGCCGCAGGACTACTACAGATACGCAGTATTTT
NA	TRBV6-4	TRBJ2-1	NA	CASSAGKSGYNEQFF	TGTGCCAGCAGCGCAGGGAAGTCGGGCTACAATGAGCAGTTCTTC
NA	TRBV6-6	TRBJ2-1	NA	CASSPSAEQFF	TGTGCCAGCAGTCCCTCAGCGGAGCAGTTCTTC
NA	TRBV13	TRBJ1-1	NA	CASSLDKTEAFF	TGTGCCAGCAGCTTAGACAAGACTGAAGCTTTCTTT
NA	TRBV19	TRBJ1-1	NA	CASRTGIMNTEAFF	TGTGCCAGTAGAACAGGGATCATGAACACTGAAGCTTTCTTT
TRBD2	TRBV5-6	TRBJ2-1	few	CASSRPPGLAGGRGEEQFF	TGTGCCAGCAGCCGGCCGCCGGGACTAGCGGGGGGCAGGGGAGAGGAGCAGTTCTTC
TRBD1	TRBV6-5	TRBJ2-3	NA	CASSHIGTVFDTQYF	TGTGCCAGCAGTCACATCGGGACAGTTTTCGATACGCAGTATTTT
TRBD1	TRBV5-6	TRBJ1-1	NA	CASSFGTGEVDTEAFF	TGTGCCAGCAGCTTCGGGACAGGGGAGGTGGACACTGAAGCTTTCTTT
TRBD2	TRBV9	TRBJ2-3	few	CASSRLAASTDTQYF	TGTGCCAGCAGCAGACTAGCGGCTAGCACAGATACGCAGTATTTT